This T cell receptor beta chain appears in the sequencing data of a study of blood T cell repertoires in COVID-19. Study-level information: COVID-19 samples, acute and convalescent, were from the United States, Italy and Spain.

Enrolled through a virtual design, the participants were between 18 and 89 years of age and came from around 25 US areas. This clone appeared a single time. Method: immunoSEQ multiplex PCR; TCRdb's copy keeps in-frame clones and lacks some. Of about 250,000 clones in the sample, under 90% are singletons; the top ten hold 1.5% to 2%. The CDR3 has 13 amino acids. V was cut by 4 bases and J by 6 bases, with 13 bases left in between. Germline CDR1 is MGHDK and CDR2 is SYGVNS. The clonotype comes from a man aged 35 to 55 who had recovered from COVID-19. Material for sequencing was PBMCs or T cells enriched from blood (not recorded which). This chain connects TRBV25-1 to TRBJ2-7, with D possibly TRBD1 on 6 matching bases. CDR3 region: CASSANVGAEQYF. Written as DNA, the CDR3 is TGTGCCAGCAGTGCCAACGTGGGGGCCGAGCAGTACTTC.